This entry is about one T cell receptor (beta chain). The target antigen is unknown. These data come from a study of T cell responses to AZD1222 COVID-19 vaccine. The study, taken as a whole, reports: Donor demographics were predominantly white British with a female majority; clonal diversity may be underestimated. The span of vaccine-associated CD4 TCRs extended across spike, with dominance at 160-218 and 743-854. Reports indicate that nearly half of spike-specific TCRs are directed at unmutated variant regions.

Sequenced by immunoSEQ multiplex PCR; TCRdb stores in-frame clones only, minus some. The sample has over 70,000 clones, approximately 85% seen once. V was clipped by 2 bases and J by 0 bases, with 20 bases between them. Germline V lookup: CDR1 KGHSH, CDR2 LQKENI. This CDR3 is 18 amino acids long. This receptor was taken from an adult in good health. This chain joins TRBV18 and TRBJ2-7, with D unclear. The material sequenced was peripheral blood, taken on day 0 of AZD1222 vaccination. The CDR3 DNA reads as TGTGCCAGCTCACCAAAACCCCGATCCGACGCGGCCTCCTACGAGCAGTACTTC. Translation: CASSPKPRSDAASYEQYF.